The 10 T cell receptor beta chains below were found in one sample sequenced in a study of blood T cell repertoires in COVID-19. Sequencing was performed with immunoSEQ multiplex PCR; in TCRdb, only in-frame clones are kept and a portion is missing. This table has fewer than 200,000 clones, approximately 85% appearing once. The sample taken for sequencing was peripheral blood. The receptors here all came from a man aged 60-69 years who had recovered from COVID-19.

This rearrangement joins TRBV21-1 to TRBJ1-1; TRBD1 reflects the table's D call only, with no check against the DNA. TRBV21-1 is annotated as a pseudogene. The CDR3 has 13 amino acids. The DNA of the CDR3 is TGTGCCAGCAGCATTGACAGGGCAACTGAAGCTTTCTTT. Its translation is CASSIDRATEAFF.

This chain joins TRBV11-2 and TRBJ2-4, with TRBD1 matching 10 bases. The germline V gene has CDR1 SGHAT and CDR2 FQNNGV. Germline trimming cut 4 bases from V and 5 bases from J; bases unmatched to any gene: 5. This CDR3 is built from 15 residues. CDR3 DNA sequence: TGTGCCAGCAGCTCACGTGGGACAGGGGAAAACATTCAGTACTTC. This encodes CASSSRGTGENIQYF.

The gene calls are TRBV6-2 or TRBV6-3 and TRBJ2-1, with D tentatively TRBD1 (6 bases). Per the germline V gene, CDR1 is MNHEY and CDR2 is SVGEGT. V lost 2 bases to trimming and J lost 7 bases, with 18 bases between them. CDR3 length equals 16 residues. The CDR3 bases are TGTGCCAGCAGTTACGCAGCGCGGACAGTATTAAATGAGCAGTTCTTC. This codes for CASSYAARTVLNEQFF.

The rearrangement links TRBV7-6 to TRBJ1-1; 9 nucleotides align to TRBD1. Unmatched junction bases numbered 10, after V lost 4 bases and J lost 4 bases. The CDR3 is 16 amino acids. Germline-derived CDR1 and CDR2 are SGHVS and FNYEAQ. The CDR3 sequence: CASSSGTGLLGTEAFF. The DNA for the CDR3 is TGTGCCAGCAGCTCCGGGACAGGGTTATTGGGCACTGAAGCTTTCTTT.

The chain joins TRBV7-8 to TRBJ2-7; 9 bases agree with TRBD2. Germline CDR1 and CDR2: SGHVS and FQNEAQ. J gave up 3 bases and V 1 base, and 13 bases lay outside the gene matches. The length of the CDR3 is 18 residues. The CDR3 coding sequence is TGTGCCAGCAGCTTAGGTTTTGGCGGGGGGGGCCGACACTACGAGCAGTACTTC. Translated: CASSLGFGGGGRHYEQYF.

As DNA, the CDR3 is TGTGCCAGCAGCTTAATAAATTACGAGCAGTACTTC. It encodes CASSLINYEQYF. The chain has TRBV7-9 and TRBJ2-7; D is unclear. The CDR3 spans 12 residues. Germline lookup yields CDR1 SEHNR and CDR2 FQNEAQ (reference sequence). The germline V and J ends were trimmed by 2 bases and 4 bases, with 6 bases remaining between them.

This clone was detected only a few times. The chain recombines TRBV5-1 with TRBJ1-2, with TRBD1 as a possible D gene (5 bases). V was trimmed by 2 bases and J by 2 bases, leaving 7 bases between them. The CDR3 contains 13 residues. Germline assignment: CDR1 SGHRS and CDR2 YFSETQ. The CDR3 DNA sequence: TGCGCCAGCAGCTTACAGGCCAACTATGGCTACACCTTC. It specifies CASSLQANYGYTF.

With respect to this clone: This specimen includes other DNA sequences encoding the same CDR3. The chain uses TRBV7-2 and TRBJ1-1, with D maybe TRBD1 (6 bases). This CDR3 has 15 residues. Trimming took off 1 base at V and 5 bases at J, with 14 bases between the two ends. Germline V CDR1 and CDR2: SGHTA, FQGNSA. The CDR3 coding sequence is TGTGCCAGCAGCTTAGTAGGGGGTGCGGAGACTGAAGCTTTCTTT. Protein sequence: CASSLVGGAETEAFF.

The CDR3 loop reads CASNPTGLMGWETQYF. The CDR3 bases are TGTGCCAGCAACCCTACCGGACTAATGGGGTGGGAGACCCAGTACTTC. This rearrangement joins TRBV27 to TRBJ2-5; D is perhaps TRBD2 (6 bases). The CDR3 has 16 amino acids. Trimming cost V 7 bases and J 5 bases, with 23 bases left between them. Germline V gene lookup returns CDR1 MNHEY and CDR2 SMNVEV (reference sequence).

The V and J genes are TRBV2 and TRBJ1-2, with D hard to call. The CDR3 is 15 amino acids. V was clipped by 5 bases and J by 0 bases, with 13 bases between them. Germline assignment: CDR1 SNHLY and CDR2 FYNNEI. The CDR3 DNA sequence: TGTGCCAGCAGTCCTAAGGACGGGGCTAACTATGGCTACACCTTC. Translated: CASSPKDGANYGYTF.